Listed here are 29 T cell receptor beta chains from one sample, sequenced in a study of T cells in Graves' hyperthyroidism and ophthalmopathy. TCR beta CDR3 regions were amplified from RNA. A set of HTBI primers served as the primers for a first-round RT-PCR of the TCR CDR3. TCRdb independently ran MiXCR on the multiplex PCR reads; one entry per CDR3 protein. The data contain a few hundred thousand distinct CDR3 sequences, 13% of them singletons. Sequenced input: blood. The receptors come from a woman aged 18 to 35 with Graves' hyperthyroidism.

This clonotype was observed at least ten times. The chain couples TRBV11-3 to TRBJ2-3; tentatively, D is TRBD1 (6 bases). Between the trimmed V and J ends, which lost 5 bases and 2 bases, there was a span of 8 bases. CDR1 is SGHNT and CDR2 is YENEEA in the germline V gene. The CDR3 covers 13 residues. This CDR3 reads CASSTGLTDTQYF. In nucleotides, the CDR3 is TGTGCCAGCAGCACAGGGCTCACAGATACGCAGTATTTT. Combining the CDR3 with reference TRBV11-3 and TRBJ2-3 gives the whole variable domain EAGVVQSPRYKIIEKKQPVAFWCNPISGHNTLYWYLQNLGQGPELLIRYENEEAVDDSQLPKDRFSAERLKGVDSTLKIQPAELGDSAVYLCASSTGLTDTQYFGPGTRLTVL.

The chain uses TRBV10-3 and TRBJ2-2; D call uncertain. The V and J ends lost 2 bases and 7 bases respectively, with 5 bases between them. CDR1 and CDR2 (germline): ENHRY, SYGVKD. The length of the CDR3 is 12 residues. CDR3 DNA sequence: TGTGCCATCAGTGAGGGGCACGGGGAGCTGTTTTTT. Protein sequence: CAISEGHGELFF.

In its sample, this clonotype was seen a few times. The chain employs TRBV6-1 and TRBJ2-7; D might be TRBD2 (7 bases). The CDR3 sequence is 14 residues long. Trimming cost V 8 bases and J 0 bases, with 14 bases left between them. Germline loops: CDR1 MNHNS, CDR2 SASEGT. The CDR3 region has the DNA TGTGCCAGCGAGGGGGGGGGGAGCTCCTACGAGCAGTACTTC. Residues: CASEGGGSSYEQYF.

This clonotype appeared many times. The rearrangement links TRBV18 to TRBJ2-7; D might be TRBD1 or TRBD2, each matching 5 bases. The CDR3 is 13 residues long. CDR1 KGHSH and CDR2 LQKENI come from the germline V gene. V gave up 3 bases and J gave up 6 bases, with 12 bases separating them. The CDR3, as DNA: TGTGCCAGCTCACCGGGGGACGGTCTCGAGCAGTACTTC. The encoded protein is CASSPGDGLEQYF.

This clonotype was observed at least ten times. This sequence joins TRBV3-1 and TRBJ2-7; TRBD2 agrees at 8 bases. Germline V gene sequence: CDR1 LGHDT, CDR2 YNNKEL (reference sequence). This CDR3 is 15 amino acids long. J lost 5 bases, V lost 2 bases, and 8 bases had no gene match. The DNA for the CDR3 is TGTGCCAGCAGCCAATCCGGGGGGGCGGTACACGAGCAGTACTTC. Translated: CASSQSGGAVHEQYF.

This chain links TRBV25-1 with TRBJ1-2, with 9 bases matching TRBD1. The CDR3 loop spans 20 amino acids. Germline CDR1 MGHDK, CDR2 SYGVNS. V was pared by 3 bases and J by 1 base, with 18 bases of the junction left unmatched. CDR3 residues: CASSDPGQGSSRDLNYGYTF. The CDR3 coding sequence is TGTGCCAGCAGTGACCCGGGACAGGGCTCTAGTCGAGATCTTAACTATGGCTACACCTTC.

This clonotype showed up many times. This chain links TRBV30 with TRBJ1-1; D is possibly TRBD1 (5 bases). Germline-derived CDR1 and CDR2 are GTSNPN and SVGIG (reference sequence). This CDR3 has 15 amino acids. Trimming left V 3 bases short and J 4 bases short, with 18 bases between. CDR3 coding DNA: TGTGCCTGGAGGTACGACGACAGTATCCCCACTGAAGCTTTCTTT. Translating gives CAWRYDDSIPTEAFF.

This clonotype was observed many times. This sequence joins TRBV12-3 or TRBV12-4 and TRBJ1-1; D gene uncertain. The V end was cut by 6 bases, the J end by 1 base, with 12 bases between. The CDR3 has 14 amino acids. The CDR3 loop is CASSLEGANTEAFF. The CDR3 coding sequence is TGTGCCAGCAGCCTAGAGGGAGCGAACACTGAAGCTTTCTTT.

The chain uses TRBV14 and TRBJ2-7; D perhaps matches TRBD1 (6 bases). This CDR3 spans 17 amino acids. Trimming removed 4 bases from V and 0 bases from J, with 19 bases in between. Germline loops: CDR1 SGHDN, CDR2 FVKESK. The CDR3 spells CASSPFPAGTYSYEQYF. CDR3 nucleotide sequence: TGTGCCAGCAGCCCATTCCCGGCCGGGACATACTCCTACGAGCAGTACTTC. The full variable domain, with the rest looked up from reference TRBV14 and TRBJ2-7, is EAGVTQFPSHSVIEKGQTVTLRCDPISGHDNLYWYRRVMGKEIKFLLHFVKESKQDESGMPNNRFLAERTGGTYSTLKVQPAELEDSGVYFCASSPFPAGTYSYEQYFGPGTRLTVT.

This rearrangement joins TRBV7-9 to TRBJ2-7, with 9 nucleotides matching TRBD2. Germline V lookup: CDR1 SEHNR, CDR2 FQNEAQ (reference sequence). The CDR3 totals 14 residues. Losses at the gene ends were 5 bases for V and 7 bases for J; bases not matched to a gene: 9. CDR3 DNA: TGTGCCAGCAGCATCACCCTAGCGGGACGGGAGCAGTACTTC. Translating it yields CASSITLAGREQYF.

Ten or more counts support this clonotype. J is TRBJ1-5 and V is TRBV6-1; D remains ambiguous. Between the trimmed V and J ends, which lost 1 base and 9 bases, there was a span of 16 bases. The CDR3 consists of 15 residues. CDR1 is MNHNS, CDR2 SASEGT, per germline. The chain's CDR3 is CASSEVRGGPRPQHF. CDR3 DNA sequence: TGTGCCAGCAGTGAAGTGCGCGGAGGACCTCGGCCCCAGCATTTT.

The V and J genes are TRBV19 and TRBJ1-5; maybe TRBD1 (6 bases). This CDR3 spans 15 amino acids. V lost 7 bases and J lost 1, with 14 bases in between. CDR1 is LNHDA, CDR2 SQIVND, per germline (reference sequence). CDR3 sequence: CASKWGGLSNQPQHF. CDR3 coding DNA: TGTGCCAGTAAATGGGGGGGGCTGAGCAATCAGCCCCAGCATTTT.

This clonotype was found many times. The rearrangement links TRBV9 to TRBJ1-1; D unclear. The germline V gene has CDR1 SGDLS and CDR2 YYNGEE. The V gene lost 3 bases and the J gene lost 0 bases, with 6 bases spanning the gap. CDR3 length: 13 amino acids. Here the CDR3 reads CASSGSMNTEAFF. In DNA form, the CDR3 reads TGTGCCAGCAGCGGCAGCATGAACACTGAAGCTTTCTTT.

This clonotype was observed a handful of times. The rearrangement joins TRBV14 to TRBJ1-1, with D perhaps matching TRBD1 (5 bases). V shed 4 bases and J shed 4 bases, with 13 bases lying between them. Per the germline V gene, CDR1 is SGHDN and CDR2 is FVKESK. This CDR3 contains 14 residues. Here the CDR3 reads CASSRGEWGTEAFF. In DNA form, the CDR3 reads TGTGCCAGCAGCCGAGGGGAGTGGGGCACTGAAGCTTTCTTT. Complete variable domain (other parts from reference TRBV14 and TRBJ1-1): EAGVTQFPSHSVIEKGQTVTLRCDPISGHDNLYWYRRVMGKEIKFLLHFVKESKQDESGMPNNRFLAERTGGTYSTLKVQPAELEDSGVYFCASSRGEWGTEAFFGQGTRLTVV.

This clonotype was seen repeatedly, ten times or more. The genes are TRBV28 and TRBJ1-4, with unresolved D. Germline-derived CDR1 and CDR2 are MDHEN and SYDVKM. V lost 2 bases, J lost 10 bases, and 14 bases lay in between. The CDR3 totals 14 residues. CDR3 coding DNA: TGTGCCAGCAGTTTAGGTCAGCGCGTGGGAAAACTGTTTTTT. Residues: CASSLGQRVGKLFF.

This clonotype came up a few times. The V gene is TRBV20-1, the J gene TRBJ1-1; D remains unclear. The germline V and J ends were trimmed by 2 bases and 1 base, with 11 bases remaining between them. Germline CDR1 and CDR2: DFQATT and SNEGSKA (reference sequence). The CDR3 covers 14 residues. In DNA, the CDR3 is TGCAGTGCTAGACCCCACAACCGGAACACTGAAGCTTTCTTT. Its protein product is CSARPHNRNTEAFF.

The chain recombines TRBV20-1 with TRBJ2-3; 10 nucleotides line up with TRBD2. Germline CDR1 is DFQATT and CDR2 is SNEGSKA (reference sequence). The V and J ends lost 5 bases and 4 bases, in that order; junction bases with no gene match: 3. The CDR3 is 13 amino acids. The CDR3 nucleotides are TGCAGTGCTCCAGCGGGGGGGGCAGATACGCAGTATTTT. Its protein is CSAPAGGADTQYF.

The chain uses TRBV7-3 and TRBJ2-3; 8 bases are a match to TRBD2. V shed 2 bases and J 3 bases; nucleotides not matched to a gene: 7. CDR1 is SGHTA, CDR2 FQGTGA, per germline. The CDR3 consists of 16 residues. The DNA for the CDR3 is TGTGCCAGCAGCTTACAACGGGGGGGCCGGACAGATACGCAGTATTTT. It is translated as CASSLQRGGRTDTQYF.

This clonotype was seen many times. The V and J genes are TRBV7-2 and TRBJ2-2; 12 nucleotides agree with TRBD2. Germline CDR1 SGHTA, CDR2 FQGNSA. V gave up 5 bases and J gave up 6 bases; unmatched junction bases: 7. The CDR3 length is 16 residues. DNA of the CDR3: TGTGCCAGCAGCCCCCTAGCGGGAGGGCCGGCCGGGGAGCTGTTTTTT. Protein sequence: CASSPLAGGPAGELFF.

The chain has TRBV4-1 and TRBJ1-5, with D possibly matching TRBD1 (5 bases). Germline V gene lookup returns CDR1 MGHRA and CDR2 YSYEKL. The CDR3 runs 15 residues. Deletions cut 0 bases from V and 4 bases from J, with 10 bases between. CDR3 DNA sequence: TGCGCCAGCAGCCAAGAACGGCAGGGAAATCAGCCCCAGCATTTT. It yields the protein CASSQERQGNQPQHF.

This clonotype has at least ten counts. This chain uses TRBV19 with TRBJ2-3; 7 bases are a match to TRBD1. Trimming removed 5 bases from V and 7 bases from J; junction bases left unmatched: 9. The CDR3 is 14 amino acids. Germline V gene lookup returns CDR1 LNHDA and CDR2 SQIVND (reference sequence). CDR3 in amino acids: CASSQGQDFNTQYF. For the CDR3, the DNA is TGTGCCAGTAGTCAAGGACAGGACTTCAATACGCAGTATTTT. Combining the CDR3 with reference TRBV19 and TRBJ2-3 gives the whole variable domain DGGITQSPKYLFRKEGQNVTLSCEQNLNHDAMYWYRQDPGQGLRLIYYSQIVNDFQKGDIAEGYSVSREKKESFPLTVTSAQKNPTAFYLCASSQGQDFNTQYFGPGTRLTVL.

In this sample, this clonotype turned up many times. The chain couples TRBV12-3 or TRBV12-4 to TRBJ1-1, with D possibly matching TRBD1 (6 bases). The V end was cut by 5 bases, the J end by 7 bases, with 14 bases between. This CDR3 has 13 residues. The CDR3 DNA follows: TGTGCCAGCAGTGACCATGGACAGCGTGAAGCTTTCTTT. Translating gives CASSDHGQREAFF.

In this sample, this clonotype turned up many times. The gene calls are TRBV7-8 and TRBJ2-5; 12 bases line up with TRBD2. The trim removed 2 bases at V and 5 bases at J, leaving 9 bases unmatched. Germline CDR1 is SGHVS and CDR2 is FQNEAQ. This CDR3 has 17 residues. The CDR3 loop is CASSLKLAGGPGETQYF. The CDR3 DNA sequence: TGTGCCAGCAGCTTAAAGCTAGCGGGAGGGCCGGGGGAGACCCAGTACTTC.

There are a few counts of this clonotype. CDR3 sequence: CAISESISGGFQETQYF. The CDR3 DNA sequence: TGTGCCATCAGTGAGTCGATTAGCGGGGGGTTCCAAGAGACCCAGTACTTC. V and J are TRBV10-3 and TRBJ2-5; 10 bases agree with TRBD2. CDR1 and CDR2 from the germline V gene are ENHRY and SYGVKD. This CDR3 region has 17 residues. After removal of 0 bases from V and 1 base from J, the junction contained 5 bases not matched to a gene.

This clonotype has just a few counts. Its ends do not fully match the called genes, so a read error is possible. J is TRBJ2-1 and V is TRBV6-2 or TRBV6-3, with D hard to call. Germline CDR1 reads MNHEY; CDR2 reads SVGEGT. The CDR3 runs to 14 residues. CDR3 loop: CASSYGSEYSEQFF. Here the CDR3 DNA reads TGTGCCAGCAGTTATGGGTCCGAATACAGTGAGCAGTTCTTC.

To note about this clonotype: Possible read error: a much larger clone is one base away. The J gene is TRBJ2-1, the V gene TRBV12-3 or TRBV12-4; D is perhaps TRBD1 (6 bases). There are 14 residues in the CDR3. V was clipped by 5 bases and J by 5 bases, with 13 bases between them. The CDR3 is CASSAGQPHNEQFF. Here the CDR3 DNA reads TGTGCCAGCAGTGCTGGACAGCCCCACAATGAGCAGTTCTTC.

This clonotype was detected ten times or more. The chain links TRBV6-2 or TRBV6-3 to TRBJ2-6; D remains unclear. Germline values: CDR1 MNHEY, CDR2 SVGEGT. This CDR3 has 19 residues. V gave up 2 bases and J gave up 0 bases, with 17 bases separating them. The chain's CDR3 is CASSYTRPGWASGANVLTF. Written as DNA, the CDR3 is TGTGCCAGCAGTTACACCAGACCAGGTTGGGCCTCTGGGGCCAACGTCCTGACTTTC.

This clonotype has a handful of counts. CDR3 region: CASSYGQGTSNEQFF. The CDR3 nucleotides are TGTGCCAGCAGCTACGGACAGGGGACATCCAATGAGCAGTTCTTC. The chain is built from TRBV5-5 and TRBJ2-1, with TRBD1 matching over 9 bases. This CDR3 is 15 amino acids long. V dropped 3 bases and J dropped 6; count of bases not matched to a gene: 7. Germline V CDR1 and CDR2: SGHKS, YYEKEE (reference sequence).

This clonotype was seen many times. This chain links TRBV7-2 with TRBJ2-5; TRBD2 matches 8 bases. Germline V gene sequence: CDR1 SGHTA, CDR2 FQGNSA. The ends lost 5 bases at V and 7 bases at J; junction bases unmatched: 6. The length of the CDR3 is 13 residues. This CDR3 is CASSPGTRVTQYF. CDR3 nucleotide sequence: TGTGCCAGCAGCCCCGGGACTAGGGTGACCCAGTACTTC.